Listed below are T cell receptor beta chains from one sample, sequenced in a study of Ad26.COV2.S vaccination and SARS-CoV-2 variants. Data came from immunoSEQ multiplex PCR; TCRdb stores just in-frame clones and leaves some out. The repertoire includes a few hundred thousand clones, under 90% of them detected once, and almost 7.5% sits in the top ten. The material was peripheral blood, obtained in a trial of Ad26.COV2.S vaccine versus placebo. These receptor sequences come from a person aged 18-60 years who received the Ad26.COV2.S COVID-19 vaccine or a placebo. CDR3s include the opening cysteine and the closing phenylalanine or tryptophan. The D gene is left open where the match is weak. Size is stated for part of the rows, as once, few or many counts, or as a class when the clone is expanded.

j_gene,v_gene,d_gene,abundance,CDR3aa,CDR3nt
TRBJ2-5,TRBV18,TRBD2,-,CASSPPTSGGQETQYF,TGTGCCAGCTCACCACCGACTAGCGGGGGGCAAGAGACCCAGTACTTC
TRBJ2-7,TRBV7-2,TRBD2,-,CASRKTSGGPYEQYF,TGTGCCAGCAGAAAAACTAGCGGGGGGCCTTACGAGCAGTACTTC
TRBJ2-3,TRBV5-1,-,-,CASGPTWDASTDTQYF,TGCGCCAGCGGTCCGACGTGGGACGCTTCTACAGATACGCAGTATTTT
TRBJ2-1,TRBV7-2,TRBD1,-,CASSLAGLQGAPYNEQFF,TGTGCCAGCAGCTTAGCCGGACTACAGGGGGCGCCGTACAATGAGCAGTTCTTC
TRBJ2-7,TRBV4-2,TRBD1,once,CASSPTRQGRGEQYF,TGTGCCAGCAGCCCAACGAGACAGGGGAGAGGGGAGCAGTACTTC
TRBJ2-3,TRBV6-2/TRBV6-3,TRBD2,-,CASSYDFLTSGWTTDTQYF,TGTGCCAGCAGTTACGATTTTCTGACTAGCGGGTGGACGACAGATACGCAGTATTTT
TRBJ2-1,TRBV30,TRBD2,-,CAWRVLAGATHSYNEQFF,TGTGCCTGGAGAGTACTAGCGGGAGCAACCCACTCCTACAATGAGCAGTTCTTC
TRBJ2-3,TRBV19,-,-,CASHPLLLDSVKGADTQYF,TGTGCCAGTCACCCACTCTTATTAGACAGTGTCAAAGGTGCAGATACGCAGTATTTT
TRBJ1-2,TRBV29-1,-,-,CSATLINYGYTF,TGCAGCGCCACCCTAATAAACTATGGCTACACCTTC
TRBJ2-3,TRBV5-1,-,-,CASSLTVAGTDTQYF,TGCGCCAGCAGCTTGACGGTCGCGGGCACAGATACGCAGTATTTT
TRBJ2-2,TRBV7-3,TRBD1,-,CATMTGANTGELFF,TGTGCCACCATGACAGGGGCGAACACCGGGGAGCTGTTTTTT
TRBJ2-5,TRBV2,-,-,CATSRGGNGETQYF,TGTGCCACCAGCCGTGGAGGGAATGGCGAGACCCAGTACTTC
TRBJ2-1,TRBV2,TRBD2,-,CASSAGGPVEQFF,TGTGCCAGCAGTGCGGGAGGGCCGGTTGAGCAGTTCTTC
TRBJ2-6,TRBV6-5,-,-,CAGRAGANVLTF,TGTGCCGGCAGGGCTGGGGCCAACGTCCTGACTTTC
TRBJ1-2,TRBV12-3/TRBV12-4,-,-,CASSLSSYYGYTF,TGTGCCAGCAGTTTGTCGTCCTACTATGGCTACACCTTC
TRBJ1-1,TRBV19,-,-,CASSMVGQVNTEAFF,TGTGCCAGTAGTATGGTAGGGCAGGTAAACACTGAAGCTTTCTTT
TRBJ1-1,TRBV14,-,few,CASSPRGRSIHEAFF,TGTGCCAGCAGCCCCCGGGGCCGTTCTATTCATGAAGCTTTCTTT
TRBJ2-1,TRBV4-1,TRBD2,-,CASSQGAGESPWNEQFF,TGCGCCAGCAGCCAAGGGGCGGGAGAAAGCCCGTGGAATGAGCAGTTCTTC
TRBJ2-3,TRBV19,-,-,CASSIVPTDTQYF,TGTGCCAGTAGTATAGTCCCCACAGATACGCAGTATTTT
TRBJ2-1,TRBV11-2,TRBD2,-,CASSFTSGRDNEQFF,TGTGCCAGCAGCTTCACTAGCGGGAGGGACAATGAGCAGTTCTTC
TRBJ1-2,TRBV7-2,TRBD1,-,CASSSRDRALYGYTF,TGTGCCAGCAGCTCACGGGACAGGGCTTTATATGGCTACACCTTC
TRBJ1-6,TRBV3-1/TRBV3-2,-,once,CASSQEGKSPLHF,TGTGCCAGCAGCCAAGAAGGGAAATCACCCCTCCACTTT
TRBJ2-7,TRBV9,-,-,CASSPPASYEQYF,TGTGCCAGCAGCCCCCCGGCCAGCTACGAGCAGTACTTC
TRBJ2-7,TRBV4-2,TRBD2,-,CASSQSGLAPYEQYF,TGTGCCAGCAGCCAATCGGGACTAGCCCCCTACGAGCAGTACTTC